These 8 T cell receptor beta chains were sequenced from one sample in a study of T-cell reconstitution after alpha-beta-depleted transplantation in children. This sample's TCRbeta library carried unique molecular identifier barcodes. In TCRdb, the PCR reads were re-called with MiXCR into one record per CDR3 protein. The repertoire holds 200,000 to 250,000 distinct CDR3 sequences, with around 10% as singletons. Sample: PBMCs from the stem cell graft donor, taken from the stem cell graft. These receptors were taken from a human donor who donated a stem cell graft to a child with acute lymphoblastic leukemia.

This rearrangement joins TRBV29-1 to TRBJ2-5; TRBD1 aligns across 7 bases. The V segment lost 7 bases and the J segment 4 bases; nucleotides outside the gene matches: 9. This CDR3 has 13 residues. From germline, CDR1 is SQVTM and CDR2 ANQGSEA. CDR3 amino acids: CSGGTGVRETQYF. The CDR3 region has the DNA TGCAGCGGGGGAACAGGGGTAAGAGAGACCCAGTACTTC.

The chain joins TRBV20-1 to TRBJ2-3, with 8 bases aligning to TRBD1. The germline gives CDR1 DFQATT, CDR2 SNEGSKA (reference sequence). CDR3 length: 15 residues. Losses at the gene ends were 1 base for V and 4 bases for J; bases not matched to a gene: 7. CDR3 coding DNA: TGCAGTGCTAGAGGGGCAGGGGGCAACGCAGATACGCAGTATTTT. This translates into CSARGAGGNADTQYF.

The DNA of the CDR3 is TGTGCCAGCAGTTACTCTCTCATACAGGCAAACTCTGGAAACACCATATATTTT. Protein sequence: CASSYSLIQANSGNTIYF. This chain connects TRBV6-5 to TRBJ1-3; D perhaps matches TRBD1 (5 bases). V was trimmed by 0 bases and J by 0 bases, leaving 15 bases between them. Germline CDR1 reads MNHEY; CDR2 reads SVGAGI. The CDR3 covers 18 residues.

The CDR3 DNA is TGCGCCAGCAGCCAAGGGGACACCGGGGACACTGAAGCTTTCTTT. Its protein product is CASSQGDTGDTEAFF. This chain links TRBV4-3 with TRBJ1-1; tentatively, D is TRBD1 (6 bases). The germline gives CDR1 LGHNA, CDR2 YSLEER. The CDR3 is 15 residues long. Between the trimmed V and J ends, which lost 1 base and 3 bases, there was a span of 12 bases.

The chain carries TRBV27 and TRBJ1-1, with TRBD1 identical over 7 bases. The CDR3 is 15 amino acids. Germline V CDR1 and CDR2: MNHEY, SMNVEV (reference sequence). V was pared by 5 bases and J by 6 bases, with 12 bases of the junction left unmatched. The CDR3 DNA is TGTGCCAGCAGTCCCAGACAGGGCGGAACCCCTGAAGCTTTCTTT. It codes for CASSPRQGGTPEAFF.

This clonotype was picked up many times. This sequence joins TRBV6-2 or TRBV6-3 and TRBJ1-2, with no clear D. The CDR3 is 13 amino acids. Trimming shortened V by 6 bases and J by 7 bases, and 15 bases separated the two germline ends. Germline assignment: CDR1 MNHEY and CDR2 SVGEGT. Here the CDR3 DNA reads TGTGCCAGCAGAGATGGACCTCCGGCTGGCTACACCTTC. This sequence encodes CASRDGPPAGYTF.

This chain joins TRBV12-3 or TRBV12-4 and TRBJ2-5; TRBD1 matches at 12 bases. The ends lost 2 bases at V and 4 bases at J; junction bases unmatched: 14. The CDR3 is 19 amino acids. CDR3: CASSLRAGDRDRGRETQYF. The CDR3, as DNA: TGTGCCAGCAGTTTACGGGCCGGGGACCGGGACAGGGGGCGAGAGACCCAGTACTTC.

The chain has TRBV11-3 and TRBJ1-1; possible D gene TRBD1, 5 bases. Germline V lookup: CDR1 SGHNT, CDR2 YENEEA. V was pared by 5 bases and J by 4 bases, with 11 bases between. CDR3 length equals 13 residues. In nucleotides, the CDR3 is TGTGCCAGCAGCCCCCCAAGGGGCACTGAAGCTTTCTTT. Amino acid sequence: CASSPPRGTEAFF. Filled out from reference TRBV11-3 and TRBJ1-1, the complete variable domain reads EAGVVQSPRYKIIEKKQPVAFWCNPISGHNTLYWYLQNLGQGPELLIRYENEEAVDDSQLPKDRFSAERLKGVDSTLKIQPAELGDSAVYLCASSPPRGTEAFFGQGTRLTVV.